This T cell receptor (beta chain) came from a study of blood T cell repertoires in COVID-19. The germline V and J ends were trimmed by 3 bases and 4 bases, with 22 bases remaining between them. CDR3 length equals 17 residues. CDR1 SGHRS and CDR2 YFSETQ come from the germline V gene. Method: immunoSEQ multiplex PCR; TCRdb's copy keeps in-frame clones and lacks some. The repertoire holds about 200,000 clones, with approximately 90% as singletons. This chain joins TRBV5-1 and TRBJ2-5; D may be TRBD1 (8 bases). The sequencing sample was made of peripheral blood. This clonotype was sampled from a man aged 50 or older with COVID-19, enrolled during active disease. In nucleotides, the CDR3 is TGCGCCAGCAGCTCGGGTCCCAGGGGGCGCGGGGGAGAGACCCAGTACTTC. This codes for CASSSGPRGRGGETQYF. Variable domain in full (rest from reference TRBV5-1 and TRBJ2-5): KAGVTQTPRYLIKTRGQQVTLSCSPISGHRSVSWYQQTPGQGLQFLFEYFSETQRNKGNFPGRFSGRQFSNSRSEMNVSTLELGDSALYLCASSSGPRGRGGETQYFGPGTRLLVL.